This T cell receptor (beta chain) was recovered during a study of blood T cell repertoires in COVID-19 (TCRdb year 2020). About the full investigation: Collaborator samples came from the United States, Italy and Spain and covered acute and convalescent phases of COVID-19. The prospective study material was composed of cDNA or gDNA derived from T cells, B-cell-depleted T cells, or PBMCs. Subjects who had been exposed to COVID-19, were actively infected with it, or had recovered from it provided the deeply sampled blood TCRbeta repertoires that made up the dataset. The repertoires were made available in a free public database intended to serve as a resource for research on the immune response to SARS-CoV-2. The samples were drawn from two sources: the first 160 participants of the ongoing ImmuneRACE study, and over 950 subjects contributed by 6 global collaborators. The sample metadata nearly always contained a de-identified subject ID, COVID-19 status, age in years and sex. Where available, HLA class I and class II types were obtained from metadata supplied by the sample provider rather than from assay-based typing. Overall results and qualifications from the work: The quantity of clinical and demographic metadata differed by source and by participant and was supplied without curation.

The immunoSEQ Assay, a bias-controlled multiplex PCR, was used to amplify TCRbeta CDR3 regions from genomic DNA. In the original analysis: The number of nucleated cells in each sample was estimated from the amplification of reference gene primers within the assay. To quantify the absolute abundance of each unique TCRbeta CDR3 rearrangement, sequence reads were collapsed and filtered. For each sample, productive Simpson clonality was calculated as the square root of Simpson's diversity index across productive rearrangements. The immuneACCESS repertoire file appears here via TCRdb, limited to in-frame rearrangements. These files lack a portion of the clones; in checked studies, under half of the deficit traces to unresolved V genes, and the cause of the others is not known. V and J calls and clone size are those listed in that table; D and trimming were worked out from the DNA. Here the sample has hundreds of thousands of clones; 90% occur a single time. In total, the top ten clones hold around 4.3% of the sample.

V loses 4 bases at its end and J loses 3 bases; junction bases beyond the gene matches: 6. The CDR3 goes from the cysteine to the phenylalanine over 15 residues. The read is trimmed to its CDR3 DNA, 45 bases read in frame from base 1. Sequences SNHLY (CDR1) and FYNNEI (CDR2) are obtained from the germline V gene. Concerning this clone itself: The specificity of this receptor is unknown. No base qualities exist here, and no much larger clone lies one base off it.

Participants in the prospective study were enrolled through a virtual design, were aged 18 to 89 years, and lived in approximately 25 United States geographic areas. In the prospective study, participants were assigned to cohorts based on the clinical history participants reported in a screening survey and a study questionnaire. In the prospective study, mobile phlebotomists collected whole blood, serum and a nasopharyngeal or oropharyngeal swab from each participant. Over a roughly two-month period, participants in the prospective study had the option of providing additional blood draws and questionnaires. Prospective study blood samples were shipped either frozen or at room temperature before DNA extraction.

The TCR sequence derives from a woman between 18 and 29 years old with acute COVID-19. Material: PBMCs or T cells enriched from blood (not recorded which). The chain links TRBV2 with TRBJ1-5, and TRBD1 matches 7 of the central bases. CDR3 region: CASSVAGQFNQPQHF. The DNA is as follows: TGTGCCAGCAGTGTAGCGGGACAGTTCAATCAGCCCCAGCATTTT. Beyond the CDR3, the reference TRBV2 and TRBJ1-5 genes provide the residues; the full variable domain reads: EPEVTQTPSHQVTQMGQEVILRCVPISNHLYFYWYRQILGQKVEFLVSFYNNEISEKSEIFDDQFSVERPDGSNFTLKIRSTKLEDSAMYFCASSVAGQFNQPQHFGDGTRLSIL.